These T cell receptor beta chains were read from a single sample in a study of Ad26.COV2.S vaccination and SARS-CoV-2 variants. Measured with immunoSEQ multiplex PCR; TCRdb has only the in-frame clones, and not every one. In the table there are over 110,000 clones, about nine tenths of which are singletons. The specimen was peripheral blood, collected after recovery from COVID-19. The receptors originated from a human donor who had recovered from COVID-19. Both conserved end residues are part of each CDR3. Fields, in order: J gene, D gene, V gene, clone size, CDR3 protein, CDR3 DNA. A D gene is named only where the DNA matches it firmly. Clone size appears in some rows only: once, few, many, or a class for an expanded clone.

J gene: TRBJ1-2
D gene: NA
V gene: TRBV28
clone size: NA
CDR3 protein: CASADSLGLFYGYTF
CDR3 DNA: TGTGCCAGCGCCGACAGCCTTGGGCTTTTTTATGGCTACACCTTC

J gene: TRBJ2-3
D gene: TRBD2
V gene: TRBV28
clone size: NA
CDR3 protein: CASSFIREGPTSQYF
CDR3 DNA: TGTGCCAGCAGTTTCATTAGGGAGGGCCCGACCTCGCAGTATTTT

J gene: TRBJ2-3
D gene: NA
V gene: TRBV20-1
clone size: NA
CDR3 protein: CSSSTDTQYF
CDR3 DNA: TGCAGTTCCTCAACAGATACGCAGTATTTT

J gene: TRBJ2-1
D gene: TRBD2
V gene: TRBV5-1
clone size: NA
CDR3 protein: CASSRLAGNNEQFF
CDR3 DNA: TGCGCCAGCAGCAGACTAGCGGGGAACAATGAGCAGTTCTTC

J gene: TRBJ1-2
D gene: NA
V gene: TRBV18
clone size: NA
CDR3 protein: CASSPDRSDGYTF
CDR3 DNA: TGTGCCAGCTCACCCGACCGGTCTGATGGCTACACCTTC

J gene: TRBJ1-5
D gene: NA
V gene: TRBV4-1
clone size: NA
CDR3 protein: CASSQDGTDQPQHF
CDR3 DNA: TGCGCCAGCAGCCAAGATGGTACGGATCAGCCCCAGCATTTT

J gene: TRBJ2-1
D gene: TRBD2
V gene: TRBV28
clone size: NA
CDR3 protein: CASSSPSGGAFNEQFF
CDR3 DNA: TGTGCCAGCAGTAGCCCTAGCGGGGGGGCCTTCAATGAGCAGTTCTTC

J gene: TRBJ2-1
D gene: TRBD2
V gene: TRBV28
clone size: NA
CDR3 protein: CASSPRGTSGGLEQFF
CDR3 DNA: TGTGCCAGCAGTCCCCGAGGGACTAGCGGGGGGCTTGAGCAGTTCTTC

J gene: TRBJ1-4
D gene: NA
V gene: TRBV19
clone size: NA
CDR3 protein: CASSIGTTNEKLFF
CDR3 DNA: TGTGCCAGTAGCATCGGGACAACTAATGAAAAACTGTTTTTT

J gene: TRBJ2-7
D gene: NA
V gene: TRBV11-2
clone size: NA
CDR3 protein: CASSLRGMTYEQYF
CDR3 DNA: TGTGCCAGCAGCTTGAGGGGTATGACCTACGAGCAGTACTTC

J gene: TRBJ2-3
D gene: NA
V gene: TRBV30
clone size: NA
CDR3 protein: CAWRWAKRDTQYF
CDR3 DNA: TGTGCCTGGAGGTGGGCCAAGAGAGATACGCAGTATTTT

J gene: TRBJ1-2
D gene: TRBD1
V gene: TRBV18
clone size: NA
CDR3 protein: CASSPIDRGEGYTF
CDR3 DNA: TGTGCCAGCTCACCGATTGACAGGGGGGAAGGCTACACCTTC

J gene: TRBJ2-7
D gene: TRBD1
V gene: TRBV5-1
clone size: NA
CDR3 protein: CASSQGQDYEQYF
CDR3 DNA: TGCGCCAGCAGCCAGGGACAGGACTACGAGCAGTACTTC

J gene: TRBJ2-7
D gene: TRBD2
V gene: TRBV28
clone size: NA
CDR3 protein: CASTPGTSGSYEQYF
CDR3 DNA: TGTGCCAGCACCCCCGGGACTAGCGGCTCCTACGAGCAGTACTTC

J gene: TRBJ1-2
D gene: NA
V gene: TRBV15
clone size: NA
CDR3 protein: CATSREGTRYGYTF
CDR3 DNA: TGTGCCACCAGCAGAGAGGGCACTCGGTATGGCTACACCTTC

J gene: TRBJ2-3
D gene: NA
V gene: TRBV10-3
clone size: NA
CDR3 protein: CAVRTEGTQYF
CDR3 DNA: TGTGCCGTTCGAACCGAGGGTACGCAGTATTTT

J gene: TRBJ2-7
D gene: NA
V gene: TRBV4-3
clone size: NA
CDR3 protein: CASSQAPGDTYEQYF
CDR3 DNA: TGCGCCAGCAGCCAAGCCCCGGGAGATACCTACGAGCAGTACTTC

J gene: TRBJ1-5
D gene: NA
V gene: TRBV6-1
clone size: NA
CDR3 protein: CASSEHGNQPQHF
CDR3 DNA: TGTGCCAGCAGTGAACACGGGAATCAGCCCCAGCATTTT

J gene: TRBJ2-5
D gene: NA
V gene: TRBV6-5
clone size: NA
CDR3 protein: CASRSQETQYF
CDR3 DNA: TGTGCCAGCAGGTCCCAAGAGACCCAGTACTTC

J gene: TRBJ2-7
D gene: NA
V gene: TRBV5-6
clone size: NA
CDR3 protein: CASSTGLFGPYEQYF
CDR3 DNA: TGTGCCAGCAGCACCGGACTGTTCGGCCCCTACGAGCAGTACTTC

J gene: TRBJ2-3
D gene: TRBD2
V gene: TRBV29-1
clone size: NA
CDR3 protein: CSVVSGATDTQYF
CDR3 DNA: TGCAGCGTTGTGAGCGGGGCCACAGATACGCAGTATTTT

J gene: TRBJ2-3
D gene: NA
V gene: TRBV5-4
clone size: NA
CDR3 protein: CASSCLACTDTQYF
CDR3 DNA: TGTGCCAGCAGCTGTTTAGCATGCACAGATACGCAGTATTTT

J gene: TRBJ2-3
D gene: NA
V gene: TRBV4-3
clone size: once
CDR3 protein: CASSQGSSGTDTQYF
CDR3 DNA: TGCGCCAGCAGCCAAGGTTCGTCAGGCACAGATACGCAGTATTTT

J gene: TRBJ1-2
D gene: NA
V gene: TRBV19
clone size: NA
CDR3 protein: CASSQLGGGYTF
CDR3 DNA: TGTGCCAGTAGCCAACTCGGAGGTGGCTACACCTTC

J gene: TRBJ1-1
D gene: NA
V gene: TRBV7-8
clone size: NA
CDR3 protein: CASSTRRGGNTEAFF
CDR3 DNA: TGTGCCAGCAGCACCCGCCGCGGGGGTAACACTGAAGCTTTCTTT

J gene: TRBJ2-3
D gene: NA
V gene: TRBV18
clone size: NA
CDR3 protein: CASSPMRPGGDTQYF
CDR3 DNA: TGTGCCAGCTCACCAATGCGGCCAGGTGGGGATACGCAGTATTTT

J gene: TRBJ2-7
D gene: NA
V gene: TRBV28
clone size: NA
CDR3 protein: CASSFPRETGNEQYF
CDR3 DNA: TGTGCCAGCAGTTTTCCAAGGGAGACGGGGAACGAGCAGTACTTC

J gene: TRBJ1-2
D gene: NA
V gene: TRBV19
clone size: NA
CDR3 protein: CASSISGVSYGYTF
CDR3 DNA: TGTGCCAGTAGTATCTCCGGGGTAAGCTATGGCTACACCTTC

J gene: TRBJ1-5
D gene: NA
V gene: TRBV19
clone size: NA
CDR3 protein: CASSPWGVSNQPQHF
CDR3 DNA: TGTGCCAGTAGCCCTTGGGGCGTAAGCAATCAGCCCCAGCATTTT

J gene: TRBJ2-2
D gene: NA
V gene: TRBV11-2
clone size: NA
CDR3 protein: CASSYYRVSNTGELFF
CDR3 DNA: TGTGCCAGCAGCTACTACCGGGTTTCGAACACCGGGGAGCTGTTTTTT

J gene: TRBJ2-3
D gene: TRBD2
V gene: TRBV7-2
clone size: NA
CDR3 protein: CASSFWGLADYISTDTQYF
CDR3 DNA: TGTGCCAGCAGCTTTTGGGGACTAGCGGACTATATTAGCACAGATACGCAGTATTTT

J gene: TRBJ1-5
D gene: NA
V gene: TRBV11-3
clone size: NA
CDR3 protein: CVLYKVGNQPQHF
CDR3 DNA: TGTGTCCTCTATAAGGTCGGCAATCAGCCCCAGCATTTT

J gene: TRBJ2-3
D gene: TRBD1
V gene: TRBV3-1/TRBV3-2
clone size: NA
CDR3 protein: CASRIRGGESDTQYF
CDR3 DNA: TGTGCCAGCCGAATCCGAGGGGGCGAGTCAGATACGCAGTATTTT

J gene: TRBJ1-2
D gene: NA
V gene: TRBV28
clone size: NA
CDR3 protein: CASSLEVGGGYTF
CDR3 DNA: TGTGCCAGCAGTTTGGAAGTTGGTGGAGGCTACACCTTC

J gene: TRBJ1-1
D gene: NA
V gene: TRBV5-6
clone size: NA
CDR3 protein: CASRAMNTEAFF
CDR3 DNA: TGTGCCAGCAGGGCCATGAACACTGAAGCTTTCTTT

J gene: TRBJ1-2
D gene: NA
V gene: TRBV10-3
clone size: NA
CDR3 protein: CAISESGDMRGYTF
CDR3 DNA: TGTGCCATCAGTGAGTCGGGGGACATGCGGGGCTACACCTTC

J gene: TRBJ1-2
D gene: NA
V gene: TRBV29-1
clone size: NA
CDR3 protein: CSVQQYGYTF
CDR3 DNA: TGCAGCGTTCAACAGTATGGCTACACCTTC

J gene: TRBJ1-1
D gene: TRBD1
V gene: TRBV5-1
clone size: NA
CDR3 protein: CASTGQPNTEAFF
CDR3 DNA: TGCGCCAGTACGGGACAGCCGAACACTGAAGCTTTCTTT

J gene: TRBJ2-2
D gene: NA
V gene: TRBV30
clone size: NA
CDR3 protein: CAWSNGLYTGELFF
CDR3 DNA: TGTGCCTGGAGTAATGGACTCTACACCGGGGAGCTGTTTTTT

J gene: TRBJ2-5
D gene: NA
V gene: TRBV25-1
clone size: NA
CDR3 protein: CASSETRVSWETQYF
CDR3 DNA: TGTGCCAGCAGTGAAACGAGGGTTAGCTGGGAGACCCAGTACTTC

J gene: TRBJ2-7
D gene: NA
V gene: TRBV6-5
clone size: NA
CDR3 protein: CASTPSRGLSEQYF
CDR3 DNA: TGTGCCAGTACCCCTTCCCGGGGGCTCTCCGAGCAGTACTTC

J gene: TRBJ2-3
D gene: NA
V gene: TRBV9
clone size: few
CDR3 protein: CASSVGTAPAAQYF
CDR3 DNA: TGTGCCAGCAGCGTAGGGACAGCCCCAGCCGCGCAGTATTTT

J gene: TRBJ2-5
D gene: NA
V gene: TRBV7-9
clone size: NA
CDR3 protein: CASSFDRIQETQYF
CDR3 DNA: TGTGCCAGCAGCTTTGACAGAATACAAGAGACCCAGTACTTC

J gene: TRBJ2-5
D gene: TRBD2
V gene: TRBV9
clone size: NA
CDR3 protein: CASSVGGAQETQYF
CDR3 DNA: TGTGCCAGCAGCGTCGGGGGGGCCCAAGAGACCCAGTACTTC

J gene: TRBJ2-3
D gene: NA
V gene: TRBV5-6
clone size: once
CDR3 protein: CASSDLRTDTQYF
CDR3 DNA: TGTGCCAGCAGCGACTTACGCACAGATACGCAGTATTTT

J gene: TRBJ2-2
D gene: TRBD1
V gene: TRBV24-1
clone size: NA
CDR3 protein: CATSDLEQGATGELFF
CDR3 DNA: TGTGCCACCAGTGATTTGGAGCAGGGGGCCACCGGGGAGCTGTTTTTT

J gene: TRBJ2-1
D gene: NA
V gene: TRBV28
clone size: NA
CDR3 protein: CASSPLGWNWNGSLSSYNEQFF
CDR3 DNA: TGTGCCAGCAGTCCGCTAGGGTGGAATTGGAATGGGTCCTTGAGCTCCTACAATGAGCAGTTCTTC